This T cell receptor (beta chain) comes out of a study of cytomegalovirus exposure and HLA in healthy donors. Study-wide context: Per a later analysis, the 666 first-cohort and 120 or so validation repertoires shared one platform.

About this clone itself: Its antigen is unidentified.

Here immunoSEQ multiplex PCR was the method, and the copy in TCRdb shows in-frame clones only, minus some. The data contain 130,000 to 150,000 clones, approximately 90% of them singletons. The CDR3 has 15 amino acids. Germline loops: CDR1 MGHRA, CDR2 YSYEKL. Trimming took off 3 bases at V and 1 base at J, with 10 bases between the two ends. Findings and limits, study-wide: In the roughly 130 validation repertoires, a later analysis found that first-cohort TCR clusters tended to co-occur. According to the study, roughly 180 TCR beta chains were cytomegalovirus-associated.

The 120-subject validation cohort, separate from the 666-subject first cohort, included the donors. The source of this sequence is a man aged 18 to 35 in good health and CMV-seropositive. The sample comprised PBMCs. This chain joins TRBV4-1 and TRBJ1-3; weak D call: TRBD1 (5 bases). The DNA of the CDR3 is TGCGCCAGCAGCCAGGGACGGGGGTCTGGAAACACCATATATTTT. This translates into CASSQGRGSGNTIYF.